This TCR beta chain was identified during a study of CD8 T cells in Susac syndrome. It was with random hexamers that about 0.45 to 1 ug RNA was reverse transcribed. Across 54 Vbeta and 13 Jbeta, immunoSEQ multiplex PCR amplified TCR beta CDR3. TCRdb called the immunoSEQ multiplex PCR reads again in MiXCR, with one record for every CDR3 protein. Of 150,000 to 250,000 distinct CDR3 sequences listed, roughly 96% are singletons. This CDR3 is built from 12 residues. Germline V gives CDR1 SQVTM, CDR2 ANQGSEA. V lost 6 bases and J 0 bases, leaving 6 bases between the germline ends. Sequenced sample: CD4+ T cells from PBMCs. The rearrangement joins TRBV29-1 to TRBJ2-1, with D unresolved. The TCR sequence derives from a human donor with multiple sclerosis. The CDR3 DNA is TGCAGCGTGAGGAGCTCCTACAATGAGCAGTTCTTC. Translating it yields CSVRSSYNEQFF.